This note documents a single TCR beta chain sequence. V was cut by 5 bases and J by 1 base, with 6 bases left in between. There are 13 residues in the CDR3. Germline-derived CDR1 and CDR2 are SGHTA and FQGNSA. This specimen comes from a study of blood T cell repertoires in COVID-19. Clones were read by immunoSEQ multiplex PCR, and TCRdb kept only the in-frame ones, dropping some. The sample records about 200,000 clones, over 80% being singletons. The sequenced material came from peripheral blood. This TCR derives from a man in his sixties with COVID-19, enrolled during active disease. The rearrangement uses TRBV7-2 and TRBJ1-3; D is undetermined. Here the CDR3 reads CASSLNSGNTIYF. In nucleotides, the CDR3 is TGTGCCAGCAGCCTAAATTCTGGAAACACCATATATTTT.